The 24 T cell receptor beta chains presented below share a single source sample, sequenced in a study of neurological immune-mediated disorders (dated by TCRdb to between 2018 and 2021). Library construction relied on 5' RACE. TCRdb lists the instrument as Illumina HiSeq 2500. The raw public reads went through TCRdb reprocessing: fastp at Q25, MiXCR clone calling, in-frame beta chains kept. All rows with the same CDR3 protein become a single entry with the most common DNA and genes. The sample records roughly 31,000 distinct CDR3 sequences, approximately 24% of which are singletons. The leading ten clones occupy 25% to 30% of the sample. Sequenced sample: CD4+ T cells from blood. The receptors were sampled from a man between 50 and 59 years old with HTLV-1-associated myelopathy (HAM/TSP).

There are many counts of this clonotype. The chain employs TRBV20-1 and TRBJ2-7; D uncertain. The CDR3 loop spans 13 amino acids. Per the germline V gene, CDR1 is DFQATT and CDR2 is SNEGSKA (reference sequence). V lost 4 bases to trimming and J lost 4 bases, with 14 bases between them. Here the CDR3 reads CSATYPGGYEQYF. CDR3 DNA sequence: TGCAGTGCTACCTACCCCGGCGGTTACGAGCAGTACTTC.

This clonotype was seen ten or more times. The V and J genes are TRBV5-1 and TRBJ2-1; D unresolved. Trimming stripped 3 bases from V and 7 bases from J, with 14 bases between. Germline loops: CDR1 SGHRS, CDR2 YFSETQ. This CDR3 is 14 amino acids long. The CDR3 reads CASSYPRTVNEQFF. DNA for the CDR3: TGCGCCAGCAGCTACCCAAGGACGGTAAATGAGCAGTTCTTC.

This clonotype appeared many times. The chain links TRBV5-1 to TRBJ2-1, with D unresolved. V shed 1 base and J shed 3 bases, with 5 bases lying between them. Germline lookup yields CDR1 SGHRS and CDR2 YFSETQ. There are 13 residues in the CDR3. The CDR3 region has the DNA TGCGCCAGCAGCTTGAATGGCTACAATGAGCAGTTCTTC. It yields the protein CASSLNGYNEQFF.

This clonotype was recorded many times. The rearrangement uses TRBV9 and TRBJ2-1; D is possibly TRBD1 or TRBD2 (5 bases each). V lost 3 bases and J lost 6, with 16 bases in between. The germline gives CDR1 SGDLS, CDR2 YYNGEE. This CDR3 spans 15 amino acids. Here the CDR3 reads CASSAGSGRLNEQFF. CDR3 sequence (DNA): TGTGCCAGCAGCGCTGGATCGGGACGGCTCAATGAGCAGTTCTTC.

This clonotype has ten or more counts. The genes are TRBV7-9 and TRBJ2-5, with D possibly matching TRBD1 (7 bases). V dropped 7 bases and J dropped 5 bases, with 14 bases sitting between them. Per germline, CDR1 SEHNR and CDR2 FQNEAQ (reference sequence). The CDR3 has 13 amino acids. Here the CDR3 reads CASNKPGGETQYF. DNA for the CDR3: TGTGCCAGCAACAAGCCAGGGGGGGAGACCCAGTACTTC.

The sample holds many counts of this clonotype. In DNA form, the CDR3 reads TGTGCCAGCAGCTTGTTGGGGGGGGGAGATCAGCCCCAGCATTTT. It codes for CASSLLGGGDQPQHF. V gene TRBV5-5 combines with J gene TRBJ1-5; D is possibly TRBD1 (5 bases). Trimming shortened V by 1 base and J by 5 bases, and 13 bases separated the two germline ends. The CDR3 is made up of 15 amino acids. Germline V CDR1 and CDR2: SGHKS, YYEKEE (reference sequence). Together with reference TRBV5-5 and TRBJ1-5, the CDR3 gives the full variable domain: DAGVTQSPTHLIKTRGQQVTLRCSPISGHKSVSWYQQVLGQGPQFIFQYYEKEERGRGNFPDRFSARQFPNYSSELNVNALLLGDSALYLCASSLLGGGDQPQHFGDGTRLSIL.

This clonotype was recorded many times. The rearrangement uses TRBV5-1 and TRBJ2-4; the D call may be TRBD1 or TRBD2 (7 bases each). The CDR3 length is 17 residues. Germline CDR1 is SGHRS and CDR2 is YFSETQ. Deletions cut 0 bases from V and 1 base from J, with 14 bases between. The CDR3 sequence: CASSLALQGGAKNIQYF. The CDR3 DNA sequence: TGCGCCAGCAGCTTGGCCCTGCAGGGGGGGGCCAAAAACATTCAGTACTTC. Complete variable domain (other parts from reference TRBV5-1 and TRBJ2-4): KAGVTQTPRYLIKTRGQQVTLSCSPISGHRSVSWYQQTPGQGLQFLFEYFSETQRNKGNFPGRFSGRQFSNSRSEMNVSTLELGDSALYLCASSLALQGGAKNIQYFGAGTRLSVL.

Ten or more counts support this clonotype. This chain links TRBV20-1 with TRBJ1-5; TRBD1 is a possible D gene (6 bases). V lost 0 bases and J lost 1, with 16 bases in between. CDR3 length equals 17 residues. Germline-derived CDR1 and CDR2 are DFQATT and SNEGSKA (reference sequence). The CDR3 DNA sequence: TGCAGTGCTAGAGATTCGAGGGGGTTCCTAAGCAATCAGCCCCAGCATTTT. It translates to CSARDSRGFLSNQPQHF.

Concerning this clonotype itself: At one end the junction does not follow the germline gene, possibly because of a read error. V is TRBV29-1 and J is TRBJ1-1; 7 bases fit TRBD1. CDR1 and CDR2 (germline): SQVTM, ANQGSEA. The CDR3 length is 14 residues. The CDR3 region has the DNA TGCAGCTTTACTACCGGGACAGCGAACACTGAAGCCTTATTT. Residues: CSFTTGTANTEALF.

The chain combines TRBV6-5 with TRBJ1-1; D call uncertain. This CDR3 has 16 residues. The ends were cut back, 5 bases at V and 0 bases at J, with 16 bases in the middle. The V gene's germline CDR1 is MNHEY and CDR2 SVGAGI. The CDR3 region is CASSNPDTSLNTEAFF. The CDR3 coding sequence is TGTGCCAGCAGTAACCCTGACACCTCCTTGAACACTGAAGCTTTCTTT.

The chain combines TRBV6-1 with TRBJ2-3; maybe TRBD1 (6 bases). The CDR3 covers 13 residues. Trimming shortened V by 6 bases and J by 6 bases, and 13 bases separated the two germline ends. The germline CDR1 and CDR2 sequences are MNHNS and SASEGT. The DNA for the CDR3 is TGTGCCAGCAGCCTTACAGGGTTGGATACGCAGTATTTT. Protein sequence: CASSLTGLDTQYF.

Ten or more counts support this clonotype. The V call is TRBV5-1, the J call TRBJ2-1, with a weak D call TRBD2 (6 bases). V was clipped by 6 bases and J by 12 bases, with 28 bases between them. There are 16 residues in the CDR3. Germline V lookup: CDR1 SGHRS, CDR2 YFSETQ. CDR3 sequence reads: CASTNLIGGSNDGQFF. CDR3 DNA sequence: TGCGCCAGCACCAACCTCATCGGAGGGTCTAATGATGGGCAGTTCTTC.

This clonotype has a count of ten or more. The CDR3 region is CSARDRTGRNIQYF. CDR3 in DNA: TGCAGTGCTAGGGATCGGACAGGGAGAAACATTCAGTACTTC. This chain joins TRBV20-1 and TRBJ2-4; the match to TRBD1 covers 8 bases. Germline V lookup: CDR1 DFQATT, CDR2 SNEGSKA (reference sequence). The CDR3 spans 14 residues. J gave up 6 bases and V 3 bases, and 7 bases lay outside the gene matches.

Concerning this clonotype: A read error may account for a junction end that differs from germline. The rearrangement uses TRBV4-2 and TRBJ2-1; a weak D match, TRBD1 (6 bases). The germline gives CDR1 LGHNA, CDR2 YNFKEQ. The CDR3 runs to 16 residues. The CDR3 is CASSQEGRGPHNEQFF. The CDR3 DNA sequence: TGTGCCAGCAGTCAAGAGGGCAGGGGCCCCCACAATGAGCAGTTCTTC.

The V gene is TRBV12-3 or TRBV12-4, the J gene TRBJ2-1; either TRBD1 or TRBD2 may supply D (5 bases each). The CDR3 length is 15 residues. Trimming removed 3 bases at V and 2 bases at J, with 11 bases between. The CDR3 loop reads CASSLGVQAYNEQFF. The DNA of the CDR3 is TGTGCCAGCAGTTTGGGGGTCCAAGCCTACAATGAGCAGTTCTTC.

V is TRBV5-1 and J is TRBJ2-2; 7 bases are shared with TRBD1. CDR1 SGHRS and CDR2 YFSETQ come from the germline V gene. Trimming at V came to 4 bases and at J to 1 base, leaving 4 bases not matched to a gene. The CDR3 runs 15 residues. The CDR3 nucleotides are TGCGCCAGCAGCGTGGGACAGAGGAACACCGGGGAGCTGTTTTTT. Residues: CASSVGQRNTGELFF. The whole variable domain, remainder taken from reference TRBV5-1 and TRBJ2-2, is KAGVTQTPRYLIKTRGQQVTLSCSPISGHRSVSWYQQTPGQGLQFLFEYFSETQRNKGNFPGRFSGRQFSNSRSEMNVSTLELGDSALYLCASSVGQRNTGELFFGEGSRLTVL.

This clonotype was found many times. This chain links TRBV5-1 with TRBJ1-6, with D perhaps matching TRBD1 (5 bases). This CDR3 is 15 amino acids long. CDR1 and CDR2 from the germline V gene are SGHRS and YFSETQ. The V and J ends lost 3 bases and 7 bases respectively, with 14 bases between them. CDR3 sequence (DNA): TGCGCCAGCAGCTCTCAGGGACCGCAAAATTCACCCCTCCACTTT. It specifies CASSSQGPQNSPLHF.

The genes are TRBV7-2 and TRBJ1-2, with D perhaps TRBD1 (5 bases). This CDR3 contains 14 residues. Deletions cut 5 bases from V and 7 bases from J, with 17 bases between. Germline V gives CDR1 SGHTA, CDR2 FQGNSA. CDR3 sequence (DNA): TGTGCCAGCAGCCCACAGGCCGTCCGGTCTGGCTACACCTTC. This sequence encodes CASSPQAVRSGYTF.

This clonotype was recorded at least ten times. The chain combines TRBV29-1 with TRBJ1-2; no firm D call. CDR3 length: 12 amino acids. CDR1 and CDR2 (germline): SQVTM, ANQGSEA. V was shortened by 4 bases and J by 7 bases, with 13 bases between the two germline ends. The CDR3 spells CSVVLGEGGYTF. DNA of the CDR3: TGCAGCGTTGTTCTCGGGGAGGGTGGCTACACCTTC.

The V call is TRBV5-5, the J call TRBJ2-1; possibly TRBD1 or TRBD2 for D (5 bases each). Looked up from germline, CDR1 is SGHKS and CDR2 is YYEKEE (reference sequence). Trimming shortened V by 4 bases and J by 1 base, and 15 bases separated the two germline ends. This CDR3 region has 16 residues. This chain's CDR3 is CASSRTLELSYNEQFF. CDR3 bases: TGTGCCAGCAGCCGGACACTAGAACTATCCTACAATGAGCAGTTCTTC. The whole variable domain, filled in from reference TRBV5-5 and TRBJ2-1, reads DAGVTQSPTHLIKTRGQQVTLRCSPISGHKSVSWYQQVLGQGPQFIFQYYEKEERGRGNFPDRFSARQFPNYSSELNVNALLLGDSALYLCASSRTLELSYNEQFFGPGTRLTVL.

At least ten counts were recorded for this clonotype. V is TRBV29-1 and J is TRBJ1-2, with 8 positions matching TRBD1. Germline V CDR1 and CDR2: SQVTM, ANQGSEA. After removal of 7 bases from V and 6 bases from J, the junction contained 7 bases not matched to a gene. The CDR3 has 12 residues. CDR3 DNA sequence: TGCAGCGCCTCGGACAGGGACCATGGCTACACCTTC. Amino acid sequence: CSASDRDHGYTF.

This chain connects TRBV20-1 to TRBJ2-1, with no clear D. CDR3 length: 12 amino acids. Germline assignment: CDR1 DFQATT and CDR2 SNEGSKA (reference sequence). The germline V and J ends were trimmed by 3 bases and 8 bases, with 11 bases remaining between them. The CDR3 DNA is TGCAGTGCTAGGTTCTATCTGGATGAGCAGTTCTTC. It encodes CSARFYLDEQFF.

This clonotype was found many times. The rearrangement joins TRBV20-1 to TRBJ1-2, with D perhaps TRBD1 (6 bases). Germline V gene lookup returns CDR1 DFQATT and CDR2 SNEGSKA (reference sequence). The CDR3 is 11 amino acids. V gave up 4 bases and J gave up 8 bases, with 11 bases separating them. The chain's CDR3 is CSATGVDGYTF. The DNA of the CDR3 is TGCAGTGCTACAGGGGTGGACGGCTACACCTTC.

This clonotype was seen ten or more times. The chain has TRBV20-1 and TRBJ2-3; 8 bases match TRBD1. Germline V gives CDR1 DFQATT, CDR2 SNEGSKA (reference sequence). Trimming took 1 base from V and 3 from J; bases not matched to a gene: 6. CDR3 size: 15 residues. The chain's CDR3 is CSARALGQGTDTQYF. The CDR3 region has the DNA TGCAGTGCTAGAGCTCTCGGACAGGGAACAGATACGCAGTATTTT.